This TCR beta chain was captured in a study of blood T cell repertoires in COVID-19. Across the study: There were acute and convalescent COVID-19 samples, and they came from the United States, Italy and Spain.

The CDR3 is 14 residues long. J lost 7 bases, V lost 4 bases, and 9 bases had no gene match. This clone occurred once. Sequencing was performed with immunoSEQ multiplex PCR; in TCRdb, only in-frame clones are kept and a portion is missing. The sample has over 120,000 clones, 80% to 90% seen once. This clonotype originated in a woman in her 50s with acute or convalescent COVID-19. Sequencing was done on a sample of peripheral blood. The V gene is TRBV5-3, the J gene TRBJ2-7; 9 bases align to TRBD2. TRBV5-3 is an ORF, and what it does is uncertain. The CDR3 here is CARSRLAGVGEQYF. In DNA form, the CDR3 reads TGTGCCAGAAGCCGATTAGCGGGAGTAGGAGAGCAGTACTTC.